Shown below are 29 T cell receptor beta chains from a single sample sequenced in a study of cytomegalovirus exposure and HLA in healthy donors. Use of 60 Vbeta and 13 Jbeta primers characterized the PCR. Method: immunoSEQ multiplex PCR; TCRdb's copy keeps in-frame clones and lacks some. Altogether under 200,000 clones are present, almost 85% being singletons, with the ten largest covering around 2.3%. Sequences were obtained from PBMCs. These TCRs come from a woman between 50 and 59 years old in good health and CMV-seronegative.

The V and J genes are TRBV28 and TRBJ2-5; TRBD2 matches at 12 bases. The junction had 7 bases not matched to a gene; V was cut back by 3 bases and J by 5 bases. Germline CDR1 MDHEN, CDR2 SYDVKM. The CDR3 totals 16 residues. CDR3 sequence (DNA): TGTGCCAGCAGTTTTTCCGGGACTAGCGGGTTCGAGACCCAGTACTTC. Protein product: CASSFSGTSGFETQYF.

The chain links TRBV7-2 to TRBJ2-7; possible D gene TRBD1, 6 bases. The CDR3 runs 15 residues. CDR1 is SGHTA and CDR2 is FQGNSA in the germline V gene. The V end was cut by 5 bases, the J end by 2 bases, with 16 bases between. CDR3 sequence (DNA): TGTGCCAGCAGCATGAGGACAGAACGCCCCTACGAGCAGTACTTC. Amino acids: CASSMRTERPYEQYF.

This clone showed up just a few times. The J gene is TRBJ1-2, the V gene TRBV6-5, with unresolved D. Germline V gene lookup returns CDR1 MNHEY and CDR2 SVGAGI. Trimming cost V 0 bases and J 0 bases, with 8 bases left between them. The CDR3 is 15 amino acids. Written as DNA, the CDR3 is TGTGCCAGCAGTTACTCGGCAGTAACTAACTATGGCTACACCTTC. This sequence encodes CASSYSAVTNYGYTF.

This chain links TRBV5-5 with TRBJ2-7, with D perhaps TRBD2 (5 bases). V was cut by 5 bases and J by 2 bases, with 17 bases left in between. In germline, CDR1 is SGHKS, CDR2 YYEKEE (reference sequence). CDR3 length equals 15 residues. CDR3 coding DNA: TGTGCCAGCAGTTCTGGACTGGTTAGCCCCTACGAGCAGTACTTC. Translated: CASSSGLVSPYEQYF.

This clone is a singleton in its sample. The chain has TRBV27 and TRBJ1-1, with D maybe TRBD1 (6 bases). V gave up 4 bases and J gave up 9 bases, with 18 bases separating them. There are 14 residues in the CDR3. Germline CDR1 reads MNHEY; CDR2 reads SMNVEV (reference sequence). CDR3 loop: CASSYSSPGDKAFF. For the CDR3, the DNA is TGTGCCAGCAGTTATTCCTCTCCAGGGGATAAAGCTTTCTTT.

V is TRBV6-1 and J is TRBJ2-1, with D possibly matching TRBD1 (7 bases). CDR1 and CDR2 (germline): MNHNS, SASEGT. This CDR3 comprises 16 residues. V was trimmed by 3 bases and J by 5 bases, leaving 17 bases between them. The CDR3 protein is CASSDPWQGGNNEQFF. For the CDR3, the DNA is TGTGCCAGCAGTGATCCGTGGCAGGGGGGTAACAATGAGCAGTTCTTC.

This chain links TRBV11-3 with TRBJ1-1; D uncertain. The CDR3 spans 13 residues. The V end was cut by 1 base, the J end by 2 bases, with 5 bases between. CDR1 and CDR2 from the germline V gene are SGHNT and YENEEA. CDR3 nucleotides: TGTGCCAGCAGCTTAGCCAGTAACACTGAAGCTTTCTTT. As protein: CASSLASNTEAFF.

The chain employs TRBV7-9 and TRBJ2-1; the D is unclear. This CDR3 has 14 amino acids. Per germline, CDR1 SEHNR and CDR2 FQNEAQ (reference sequence). The V and J ends lost 1 base and 7 bases respectively, with 11 bases between them. CDR3 region: CASSLVGSWNEQFF. The CDR3 bases are TGTGCCAGCAGCTTAGTAGGTAGCTGGAATGAGCAGTTCTTC.

This clone has only one observation. The chain combines TRBV6-1 with TRBJ2-1; the D gene is possibly TRBD2 (6 bases). There are 15 residues in the CDR3. CDR1 is MNHNS and CDR2 is SASEGT in the germline V gene. V was cut by 6 bases and J by 0 bases, with 12 bases left in between. In DNA form, the CDR3 reads TGTGCCAGCAGGGCGGGGCTTAGCTCCTACAATGAGCAGTTCTTC. Translating it yields CASRAGLSSYNEQFF.

There are a few counts of this clone. The rearrangement joins TRBV28 to TRBJ1-4; TRBD1 is a possible D gene (5 bases). The CDR3 length is 13 residues. Germline CDR1 MDHEN, CDR2 SYDVKM. V lost 5 bases and J 7 bases, leaving 11 bases between the germline ends. DNA of the CDR3: TGTGCCAGCAGTCTTTGGGGGGGTGAAAAACTGTTTTTT. Translation gives CASSLWGGEKLFF.

This clone was seen a few times. The gene calls are TRBV28 and TRBJ1-1, with a possible D match to TRBD1 (6 bases). The CDR3 extends over 14 amino acids. Germline CDR1 MDHEN, CDR2 SYDVKM. Trimming took off 5 bases at V and 1 base at J, with 11 bases between the two ends. The CDR3 sequence is CASSLRGGNTEAFF. In DNA form, the CDR3 reads TGTGCCAGCAGTCTTAGGGGGGGGAACACTGAAGCTTTCTTT.

Only a few counts were recorded for this clone. The gene calls are TRBV7-9 and TRBJ2-1, with D perhaps matching TRBD2 (6 bases). V shed 5 bases and J shed 4 bases, with 15 bases lying between them. The CDR3 has 15 amino acids. Germline CDR1 is SEHNR and CDR2 is FQNEAQ (reference sequence). As DNA, the CDR3 is TGTGCCAGCAGCCCGGGAGCGGGTCGGTACAATGAGCAGTTCTTC. Residues: CASSPGAGRYNEQFF.

The V call is TRBV28, the J call TRBJ1-4; 7 bases line up with TRBD1. The CDR3 has 14 residues. The V segment lost 5 bases and the J segment 8 bases; nucleotides outside the gene matches: 8. Germline values: CDR1 MDHEN, CDR2 SYDVKM. The CDR3 DNA reads as TGTGCCAGCAGTCACAGACAGGGAGACGAAAAACTGTTTTTT. Translated, it gives CASSHRQGDEKLFF.

The rearrangement links TRBV19 to TRBJ1-1; D remains unclear. The CDR3 is 12 residues long. Germline CDR1 LNHDA, CDR2 SQIVND (reference sequence). V was cut by 1 base and J by 11 bases, with 11 bases left in between. The CDR3 spells CASSIGGRGAFF. The CDR3 DNA is TGTGCCAGTAGTATAGGGGGTCGAGGGGCTTTCTTT.

V gene TRBV5-1 combines with J gene TRBJ2-5; 10 positions match TRBD2. The J call may be mistaken, given a closer DNA end match to TRBJ2-7. CDR1 and CDR2 (germline): SGHRS, YFSETQ. This CDR3 has 17 amino acids. CDR3 amino acids: CASSLAVASGSSYEQYF. DNA for the CDR3: TGCGCCAGCAGCTTGGCCGTGGCTAGCGGGAGCTCCTACGAGCAGTACTTC.

The chain links TRBV7-2 to TRBJ1-5; the D is unclear. Germline lookup yields CDR1 SGHTA and CDR2 FQGNSA. CDR3 length: 15 residues. Trimming cost V 1 base and J 7 bases, with 14 bases left between them. The DNA of the CDR3 is TGTGCCAGCAGCTTAGACAGATCCAGCATCCAGCCCCAGCATTTT. Its translation is CASSLDRSSIQPQHF.

In its sample, this clone was seen a few times. CDR3 sequence reads: CAWSVGGGASYEQYF. The CDR3 DNA reads as TGTGCCTGGAGTGTAGGGGGGGGCGCATCCTACGAGCAGTACTTC. The V call is TRBV30, the J call TRBJ2-7, with D possibly being TRBD2 (7 bases). V lost 0 bases and J lost 1, with 13 bases in between. In germline, CDR1 is GTSNPN, CDR2 SVGIG (reference sequence). The CDR3 consists of 15 residues.

The chain carries TRBV6-5 and TRBJ2-7; possibly TRBD1 for D (6 bases). CDR3 length equals 15 residues. Trimming took off 6 bases at V and 5 bases at J, with 20 bases between the two ends. Looked up from germline, CDR1 is MNHEY and CDR2 is SVGAGI. This CDR3 reads CASSKETGAYDEQYF. CDR3 nucleotide sequence: TGTGCCAGCAGCAAGGAGACAGGCGCCTATGACGAGCAGTACTTC.

This chain uses TRBV5-1 with TRBJ1-3; 7 nucleotides align to TRBD1. V shed 3 bases and J 3 bases; nucleotides not matched to a gene: 6. CDR1 SGHRS and CDR2 YFSETQ come from the germline V gene. CDR3 size: 15 residues. CDR3 nucleotide sequence: TGCGCCAGCAGCTACTCAGGGGGAGATGGAAACACCATATATTTT. This translates into CASSYSGGDGNTIYF.

This sequence joins TRBV19 and TRBJ1-6; tentative D call: TRBD1 (5 bases). V lost 7 bases and J 10 bases, leaving 23 bases between the germline ends. The CDR3 has 16 amino acids. Germline CDR1 and CDR2: LNHDA and SQIVND (reference sequence). The CDR3 region is CASTPLGGDRMSPLHF. The CDR3 DNA follows: TGTGCCAGTACCCCCCTCGGGGGGGATAGAATGTCACCCCTCCACTTT.

The chain has TRBV6-4 and TRBJ1-2; D call uncertain. V dropped 4 bases and J dropped 4 bases, with 13 bases sitting between them. CDR1 is MRHNA and CDR2 is SNTAGT in the germline V gene. The CDR3 contains 14 residues. CDR3 sequence (DNA): TGTGCCAGCAGTGTACTCGCGGGAAGCTATGGCTACACCTTC. Protein sequence: CASSVLAGSYGYTF.

This sequence joins TRBV9 and TRBJ2-1; D is unresolved. This CDR3 contains 17 residues. V lost 4 bases and J lost 0, with 17 bases in between. Germline CDR1 SGDLS, CDR2 YYNGEE. The CDR3 region is CASSPVGSQTSYNEQFF. The CDR3 DNA reads TGTGCCAGCAGCCCCGTGGGTAGCCAGACCTCCTACAATGAGCAGTTCTTC.

V usage is TRBV27 and J usage is TRBJ2-5; D might be TRBD1 (6 bases). Trimming removed 8 bases from V and 5 bases from J, with 21 bases in between. CDR3 size: 15 residues. Germline V gives CDR1 MNHEY, CDR2 SMNVEV (reference sequence). Here the CDR3 reads CASGLPDSLSETQYF. CDR3 sequence (DNA): TGTGCCAGCGGGCTTCCGGACAGCCTCTCGGAGACCCAGTACTTC.

This clone was found a few times. V and J are TRBV7-2 and TRBJ2-7; TRBD2 agrees at 7 bases. Germline assignment: CDR1 SGHTA and CDR2 FQGNSA. V lost 1 base, J lost 2 bases, and 11 bases stayed unmatched. The CDR3 loop spans 17 amino acids. The CDR3 loop is CASSLGLLRGSAYEQYF. The CDR3 DNA reads as TGTGCCAGCAGCTTAGGACTTCTACGCGGGAGTGCCTACGAGCAGTACTTC.

This rearrangement joins TRBV28 to TRBJ2-7; 8 nucleotides agree with TRBD1. CDR3 length: 15 amino acids. J was trimmed by 2 bases and V by 5 bases; bases with no gene match: 8. Germline V gene data show CDR1 as MDHEN and CDR2 as SYDVKM. The CDR3 nucleotides are TGTGCCAGCAGTCCCACCCAGGGGGCCGCCTACGAGCAGTACTTC. Residues: CASSPTQGAAYEQYF.

This clone showed up just a few times. The rearrangement uses TRBV29-1 and TRBJ2-1; TRBD2 agrees at 8 bases. From germline, CDR1 is SQVTM and CDR2 ANQGSEA. With V trimmed by 7 bases and J by 0 bases, 5 bases remained unmatched. This CDR3 has 14 residues. The DNA of the CDR3 is TGCAGCGGCCGAAGCGGGAGCTCCTACAATGAGCAGTTCTTC. This sequence encodes CSGRSGSSYNEQFF.

The chain combines TRBV5-1 with TRBJ2-3; D might be TRBD1 (5 bases). The CDR3 consists of 16 residues. CDR1 and CDR2 (germline): SGHRS, YFSETQ. Trimming removed 0 bases from V and 4 bases from J, with 15 bases in between. The CDR3 is CASSLDAGLRSDTQYF. CDR3 bases: TGCGCCAGCAGCTTGGATGCAGGGCTAAGGTCAGATACGCAGTATTTT. The full variable domain, with the rest looked up from reference TRBV5-1 and TRBJ2-3, is KAGVTQTPRYLIKTRGQQVTLSCSPISGHRSVSWYQQTPGQGLQFLFEYFSETQRNKGNFPGRFSGRQFSNSRSEMNVSTLELGDSALYLCASSLDAGLRSDTQYFGPGTRLTVL.

V gene TRBV10-3 combines with J gene TRBJ1-5; 7 bases map to TRBD1. Germline CDR1 reads ENHRY; CDR2 reads SYGVKD. J gave up 1 base and V 2 bases, and 11 bases lay outside the gene matches. This CDR3 region has 18 residues. The DNA for the CDR3 is TGTGCCATCAGTGAGACGAACAGGGGACTCTTAAGCAATCAGCCCCAGCATTTT. This sequence encodes CAISETNRGLLSNQPQHF.

The J gene is TRBJ2-5, the V gene TRBV4-2, with 7 bases aligning to TRBD2. This CDR3 has 15 amino acids. Germline CDR1 is LGHNA and CDR2 is YNFKEQ. Trimming cost V 0 bases and J 4 bases; bases outside gene matches: 5. The CDR3 bases are TGTGCCAGCAGCCAAGAGGCGGGAGAGAGAGAGACCCAGTACTTC. Amino acid sequence: CASSQEAGERETQYF.